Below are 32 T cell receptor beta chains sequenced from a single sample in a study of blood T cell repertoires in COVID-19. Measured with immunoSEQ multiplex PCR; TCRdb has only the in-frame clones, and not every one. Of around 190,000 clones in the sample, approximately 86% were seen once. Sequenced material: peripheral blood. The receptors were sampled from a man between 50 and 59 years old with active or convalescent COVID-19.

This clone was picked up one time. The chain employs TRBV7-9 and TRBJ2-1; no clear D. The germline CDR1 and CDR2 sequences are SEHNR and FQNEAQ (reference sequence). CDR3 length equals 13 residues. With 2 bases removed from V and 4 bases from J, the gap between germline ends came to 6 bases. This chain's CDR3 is CASSLLEYNEQFF. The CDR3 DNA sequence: TGTGCCAGCAGCTTACTAGAATACAATGAGCAGTTCTTC.

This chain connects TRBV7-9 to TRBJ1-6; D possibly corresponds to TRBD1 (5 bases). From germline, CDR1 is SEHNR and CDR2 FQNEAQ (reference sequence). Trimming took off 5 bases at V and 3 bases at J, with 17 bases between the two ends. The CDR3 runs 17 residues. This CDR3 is CASSPPAGPNYNSPLHF. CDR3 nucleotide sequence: TGTGCCAGCAGCCCCCCGGCAGGGCCCAACTATAATTCACCCCTCCACTTT.

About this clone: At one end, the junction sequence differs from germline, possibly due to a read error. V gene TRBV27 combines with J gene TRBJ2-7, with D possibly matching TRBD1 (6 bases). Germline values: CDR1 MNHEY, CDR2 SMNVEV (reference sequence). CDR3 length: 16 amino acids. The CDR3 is CAITPPWDTETPALHF. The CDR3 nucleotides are TGTGCCATTACGCCCCCCTGGGACACTGAGACTCCTGCACTTCATTTC.

The CDR3 loop is CASSFSGPEFEKLFF. The CDR3 region has the DNA TGTGCCAGCAGCTTTTCTGGGCCCGAGTTTGAAAAACTGTTTTTT. V gene TRBV5-6 combines with J gene TRBJ1-4; D is ambiguous. Trimming cost V 2 bases and J 7 bases, with 15 bases left between them. Germline values: CDR1 SGHDT, CDR2 YYEEEE. This CDR3 region has 15 residues.

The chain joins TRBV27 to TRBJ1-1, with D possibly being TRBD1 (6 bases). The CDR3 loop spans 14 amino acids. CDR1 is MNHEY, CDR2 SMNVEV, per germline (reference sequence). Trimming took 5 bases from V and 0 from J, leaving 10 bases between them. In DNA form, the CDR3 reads TGTGCCAGCAGTCATACAGGGATGAACACTGAAGCTTTCTTT. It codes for CASSHTGMNTEAFF.

The DNA of the CDR3 is TGTGCCAGCAGCTTAAATCTCAGGGGAGACTATGGCTACACCTTC. Translation: CASSLNLRGDYGYTF. The chain links TRBV7-2 to TRBJ1-2, with D perhaps TRBD1 (6 bases). The CDR3 extends over 15 amino acids. V was pared by 2 bases and J by 3 bases, with 13 bases between. Germline V gene data show CDR1 as SGHTA and CDR2 as FQGNSA.

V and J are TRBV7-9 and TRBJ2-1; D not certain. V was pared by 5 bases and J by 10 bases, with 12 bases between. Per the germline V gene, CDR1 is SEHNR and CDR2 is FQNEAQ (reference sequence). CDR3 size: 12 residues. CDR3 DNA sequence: TGTGCCAGCAGCAGCGTGCTCCAGGAGCAGTTCTTC. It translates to CASSSVLQEQFF.

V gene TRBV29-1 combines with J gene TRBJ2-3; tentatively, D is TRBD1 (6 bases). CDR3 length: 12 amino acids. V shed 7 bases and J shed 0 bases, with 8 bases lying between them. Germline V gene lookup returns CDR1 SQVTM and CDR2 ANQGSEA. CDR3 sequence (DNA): TGCAGCGGTGGGGGCAGCACAGATACGCAGTATTTT. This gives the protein CSGGGSTDTQYF.

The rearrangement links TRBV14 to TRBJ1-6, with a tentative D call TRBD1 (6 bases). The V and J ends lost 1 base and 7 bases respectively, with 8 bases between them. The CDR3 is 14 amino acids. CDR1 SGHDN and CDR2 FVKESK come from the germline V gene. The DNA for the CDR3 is TGTGCCAGCAGCCAAGGGCAGGGGAATTCACCCCTCCACTTT. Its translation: CASSQGQGNSPLHF.

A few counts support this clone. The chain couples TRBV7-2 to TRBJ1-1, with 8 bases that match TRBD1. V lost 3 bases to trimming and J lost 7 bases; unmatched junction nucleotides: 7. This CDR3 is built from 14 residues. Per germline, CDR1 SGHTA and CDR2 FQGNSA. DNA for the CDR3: TGTGCCAGCAGCTTCGGACAGGGATTGGATGAAGCTTTCTTT. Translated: CASSFGQGLDEAFF.

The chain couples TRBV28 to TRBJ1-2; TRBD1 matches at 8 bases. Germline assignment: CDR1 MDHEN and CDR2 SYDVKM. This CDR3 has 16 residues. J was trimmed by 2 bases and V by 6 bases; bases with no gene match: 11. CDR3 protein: CASSQTGGIGNYGYTF. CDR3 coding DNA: TGTGCCAGCAGCCAAACAGGGGGTATTGGGAACTATGGCTACACCTTC.

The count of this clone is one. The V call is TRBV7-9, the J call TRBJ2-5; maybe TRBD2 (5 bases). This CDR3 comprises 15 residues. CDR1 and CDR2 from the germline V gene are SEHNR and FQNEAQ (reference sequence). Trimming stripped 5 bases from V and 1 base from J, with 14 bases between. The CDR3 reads CASSGRGRIQETQYF. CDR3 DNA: TGTGCCAGCAGCGGGAGAGGGCGTATCCAAGAGACCCAGTACTTC.

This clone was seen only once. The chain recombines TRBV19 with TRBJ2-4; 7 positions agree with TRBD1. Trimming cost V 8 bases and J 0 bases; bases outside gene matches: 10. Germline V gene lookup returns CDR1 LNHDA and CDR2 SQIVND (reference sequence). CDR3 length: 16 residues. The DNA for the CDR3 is TGTGCCAGTCACTCCGGGACAGCCTCAGCCAAAAACATTCAGTACTTC. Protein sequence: CASHSGTASAKNIQYF.

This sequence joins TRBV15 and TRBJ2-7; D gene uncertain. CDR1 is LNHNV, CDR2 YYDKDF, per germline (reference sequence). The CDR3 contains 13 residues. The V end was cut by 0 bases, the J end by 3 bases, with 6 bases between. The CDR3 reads CATSRDVGYEQYF. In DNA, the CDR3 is TGTGCCACCAGCAGAGATGTCGGCTACGAGCAGTACTTC.

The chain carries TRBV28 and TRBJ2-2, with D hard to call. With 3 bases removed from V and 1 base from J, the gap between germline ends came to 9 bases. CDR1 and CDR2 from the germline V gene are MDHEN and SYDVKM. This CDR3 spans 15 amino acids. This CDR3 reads CASSLVYRNTGELFF. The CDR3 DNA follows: TGTGCCAGCAGTTTGGTTTATAGGAACACCGGGGAGCTGTTTTTT.

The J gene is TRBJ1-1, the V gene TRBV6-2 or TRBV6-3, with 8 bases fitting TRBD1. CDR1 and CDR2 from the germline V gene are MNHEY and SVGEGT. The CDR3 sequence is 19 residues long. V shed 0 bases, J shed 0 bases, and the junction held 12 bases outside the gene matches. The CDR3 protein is CASSYSPRGGQALNTEAFF. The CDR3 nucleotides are TGTGCCAGCAGTTACTCCCCGCGGGGGGGACAGGCTTTGAACACTGAAGCTTTCTTT.

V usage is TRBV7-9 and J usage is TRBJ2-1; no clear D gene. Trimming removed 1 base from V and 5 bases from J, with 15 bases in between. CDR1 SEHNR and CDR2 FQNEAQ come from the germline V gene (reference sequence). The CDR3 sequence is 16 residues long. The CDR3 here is CASSLVLESPNNEQFF. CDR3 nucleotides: TGTGCCAGCAGCTTAGTTCTAGAGTCCCCTAACAATGAGCAGTTCTTC.

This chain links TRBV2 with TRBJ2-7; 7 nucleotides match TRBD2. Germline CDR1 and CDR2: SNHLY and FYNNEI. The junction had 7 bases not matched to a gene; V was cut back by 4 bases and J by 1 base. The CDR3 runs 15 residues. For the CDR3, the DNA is TGTGCCAGCAGTGGAGGAGCGGGGATATCCTACGAGCAGTACTTC. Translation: CASSGGAGISYEQYF.

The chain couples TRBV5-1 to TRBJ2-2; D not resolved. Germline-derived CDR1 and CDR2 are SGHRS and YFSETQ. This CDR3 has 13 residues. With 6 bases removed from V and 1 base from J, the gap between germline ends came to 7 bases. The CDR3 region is CASNAGNTGELFF. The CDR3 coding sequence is TGCGCCAGCAACGCAGGGAACACCGGGGAGCTGTTTTTT.

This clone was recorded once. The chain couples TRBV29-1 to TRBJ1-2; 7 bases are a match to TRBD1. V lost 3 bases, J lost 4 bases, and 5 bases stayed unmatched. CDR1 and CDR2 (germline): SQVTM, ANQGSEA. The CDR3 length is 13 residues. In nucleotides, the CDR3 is TGCAGCGTTGACCGACAGGGCGGCTATGGCTACACCTTC. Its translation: CSVDRQGGYGYTF.

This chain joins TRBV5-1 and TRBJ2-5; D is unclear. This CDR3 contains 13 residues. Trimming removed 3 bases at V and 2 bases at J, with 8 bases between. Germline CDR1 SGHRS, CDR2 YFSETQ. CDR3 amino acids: CASSSESQETQYF. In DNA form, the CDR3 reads TGCGCCAGCAGCTCAGAATCACAAGAGACCCAGTACTTC. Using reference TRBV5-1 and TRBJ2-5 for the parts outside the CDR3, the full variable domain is KAGVTQTPRYLIKTRGQQVTLSCSPISGHRSVSWYQQTPGQGLQFLFEYFSETQRNKGNFPGRFSGRQFSNSRSEMNVSTLELGDSALYLCASSSESQETQYFGPGTRLLVL.

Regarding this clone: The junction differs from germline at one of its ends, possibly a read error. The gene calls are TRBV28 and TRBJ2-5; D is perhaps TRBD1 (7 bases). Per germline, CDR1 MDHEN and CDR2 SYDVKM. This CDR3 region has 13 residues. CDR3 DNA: TGTGCCAGCAGTTTATATGGGAGGTCAGGGACAGACTTC. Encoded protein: CASSLYGRSGTDF.

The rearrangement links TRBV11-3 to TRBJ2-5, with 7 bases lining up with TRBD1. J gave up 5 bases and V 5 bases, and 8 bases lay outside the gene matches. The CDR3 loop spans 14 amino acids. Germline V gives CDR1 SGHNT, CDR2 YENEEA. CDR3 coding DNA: TGTGCCAGCAGCCGATCGGCACAGGGGGAGACCCAGTACTTC. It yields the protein CASSRSAQGETQYF.

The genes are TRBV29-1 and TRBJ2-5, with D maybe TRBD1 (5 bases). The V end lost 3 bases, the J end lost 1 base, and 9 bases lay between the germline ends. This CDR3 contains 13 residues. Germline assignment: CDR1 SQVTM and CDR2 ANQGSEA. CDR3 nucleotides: TGCAGCGTTGATGCAGGGCCCCAAGAGACCCAGTACTTC. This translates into CSVDAGPQETQYF.

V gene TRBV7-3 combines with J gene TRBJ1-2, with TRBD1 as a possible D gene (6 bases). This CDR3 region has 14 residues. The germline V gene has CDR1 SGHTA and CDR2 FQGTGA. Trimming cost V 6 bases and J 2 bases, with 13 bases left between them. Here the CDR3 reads CASRLGQGNYGYTF. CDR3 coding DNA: TGTGCCAGCAGATTAGGGCAGGGGAACTATGGCTACACCTTC.

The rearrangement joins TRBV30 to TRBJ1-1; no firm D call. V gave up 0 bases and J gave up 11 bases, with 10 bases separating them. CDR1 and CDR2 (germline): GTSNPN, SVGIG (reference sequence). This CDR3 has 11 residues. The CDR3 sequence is CAWSVRSWAFF. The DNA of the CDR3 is TGTGCCTGGAGTGTACGAAGCTGGGCTTTCTTT.

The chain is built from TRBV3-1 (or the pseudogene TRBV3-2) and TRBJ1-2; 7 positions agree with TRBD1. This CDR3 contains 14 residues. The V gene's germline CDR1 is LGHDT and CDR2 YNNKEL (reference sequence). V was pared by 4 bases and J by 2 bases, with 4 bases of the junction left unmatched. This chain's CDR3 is CASSRRGQNYGYTF. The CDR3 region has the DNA TGTGCCAGCAGCCGACGGGGACAGAACTATGGCTACACCTTC.

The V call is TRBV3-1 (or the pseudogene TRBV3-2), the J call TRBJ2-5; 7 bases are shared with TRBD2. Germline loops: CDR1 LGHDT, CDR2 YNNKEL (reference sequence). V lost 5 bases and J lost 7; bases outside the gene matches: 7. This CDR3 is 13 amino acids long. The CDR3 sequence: CASSTSGGVTQYF. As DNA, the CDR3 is TGTGCCAGCAGCACATCGGGGGGAGTGACCCAGTACTTC.

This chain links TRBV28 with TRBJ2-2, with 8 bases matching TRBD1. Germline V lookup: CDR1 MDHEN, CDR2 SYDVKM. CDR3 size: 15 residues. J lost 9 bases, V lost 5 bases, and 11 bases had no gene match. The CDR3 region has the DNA TGTGCCAGCAGTCAGGGGGGACAGGCAATATGGGAGCTGTTTTTT. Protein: CASSQGGQAIWELFF. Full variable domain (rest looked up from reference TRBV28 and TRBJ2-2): DVKVTQSSRYLVKRTGEKVFLECVQDMDHENMFWYRQDPGLGLRLIYFSYDVKMKEKGDIPEGYSVSREKKERFSLILESASTNQTSMYLCASSQGGQAIWELFFGEGSRLTVL.

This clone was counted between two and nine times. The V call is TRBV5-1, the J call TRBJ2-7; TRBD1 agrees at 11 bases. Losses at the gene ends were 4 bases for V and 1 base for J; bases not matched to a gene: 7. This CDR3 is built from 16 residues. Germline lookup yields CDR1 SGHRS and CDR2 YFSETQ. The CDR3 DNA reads TGCGCCAGCAGCCCCGGTGGGACAGGGGGATCCTACGAGCAGTACTTC. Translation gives CASSPGGTGGSYEQYF.

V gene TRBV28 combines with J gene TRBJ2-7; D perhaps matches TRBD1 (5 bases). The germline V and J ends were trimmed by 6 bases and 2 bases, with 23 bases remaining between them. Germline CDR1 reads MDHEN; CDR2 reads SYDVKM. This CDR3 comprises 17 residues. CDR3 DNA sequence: TGTGCCAGCAGCCAAACTCTACATGACAGAGCAACCTACGAGCAGTACTTC. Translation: CASSQTLHDRATYEQYF.

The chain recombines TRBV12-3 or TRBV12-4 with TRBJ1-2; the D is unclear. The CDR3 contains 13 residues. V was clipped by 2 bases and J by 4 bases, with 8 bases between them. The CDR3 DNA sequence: TGTGCCAGCAGTTTAACACAGACCTATGGCTACACCTTC. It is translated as CASSLTQTYGYTF.